This entry lists 23 T cell receptor beta chains sequenced from one sample in a study of T cell responses to AZD1222 COVID-19 vaccine. Measured with immunoSEQ multiplex PCR; TCRdb has only the in-frame clones, and not every one. Seen here are fewer than 150,000 clones, roughly 93% observed once, and the top ten hold 3.1%. The material was peripheral blood, obtained on day 0 of AZD1222 vaccination. These receptors all come from an adult in good health.

CDR3 in DNA: TGTGCCACCAGCAGAGATCTAGCGGGAGGGCCAAGTAGGGGATCCTACAATGAGCAGTTCTTC. This translates into CATSRDLAGGPSRGSYNEQFF. This chain joins TRBV15 and TRBJ2-1, with 12 bases lining up with TRBD2. The CDR3 covers 21 residues. Germline V gene data show CDR1 as LNHNV and CDR2 as YYDKDF (reference sequence). V lost 0 bases to trimming and J lost 1 base; unmatched junction nucleotides: 13. Full variable domain (rest looked up from reference TRBV15 and TRBJ2-1): DAMVIQNPRYQVTQFGKPVTLSCSQTLNHNVMYWYQQKSSQAPKLLFHYYDKDFNNEADTPDNFQSRRPNTSFCFLDIRSPGLGDTAMYLCATSRDLAGGPSRGSYNEQFFGPGTRLTVL.

The rearrangement joins TRBV7-8 to TRBJ1-3, with 7 bases lining up with TRBD1. Germline CDR1 is SGHVS and CDR2 is FQNEAQ. The CDR3 runs to 16 residues. V lost 3 bases and J lost 2; bases outside the gene matches: 7. CDR3 sequence: CASSFSTGDAGNTIYF. For the CDR3, the DNA is TGTGCCAGCAGCTTCTCCACAGGGGATGCTGGAAACACCATATATTTT.

The rearrangement links TRBV5-5 to TRBJ1-4; D unresolved. The CDR3 runs to 14 residues. V was pared by 0 bases and J by 7 bases, with 10 bases between. Per germline, CDR1 SGHKS and CDR2 YYEKEE (reference sequence). This chain's CDR3 is CASSLGGLGEKLFF. CDR3 sequence (DNA): TGTGCCAGCAGCTTGGGGGGTCTGGGTGAAAAACTGTTTTTT.

The rearrangement uses TRBV10-3 and TRBJ1-3; TRBD1 might be the D (5 bases). The CDR3 is 16 residues long. Germline V lookup: CDR1 ENHRY, CDR2 SYGVKD. The V end lost 2 bases, the J end lost 0 bases, and 11 bases lay between the germline ends. The CDR3 loop reads CAISERRGLSGNTIYF. In DNA form, the CDR3 reads TGTGCCATCAGTGAGCGGAGGGGCCTCTCTGGAAACACCATATATTTT.

This clone occurred once. The rearrangement links TRBV7-3 to TRBJ2-1, with 8 nucleotides matching TRBD2. V shed 1 base and J 9 bases; nucleotides not matched to a gene: 14. The CDR3 covers 17 residues. Germline V gene lookup returns CDR1 SGHTA and CDR2 FQGTGA. Here the CDR3 reads CASSLNPTSGTNSEQFF. CDR3 bases: TGTGCCAGCAGCTTAAACCCAACTAGCGGCACCAATTCTGAGCAGTTCTTC.

The V and J genes are TRBV12-5 and TRBJ1-2, with a possible D match to TRBD1 (6 bases). Trimming cost V 6 bases and J 6 bases, with 17 bases left between them. The CDR3 runs to 14 residues. CDR1 and CDR2 (germline): LGHNT, FRNRAP. The CDR3 bases are TGTGCTAGTGGCCTAGAGGGGGGCTGGGATGGCTACACCTTC. Its translation is CASGLEGGWDGYTF.

V is TRBV28 and J is TRBJ1-2; D is unresolved. Between the trimmed V and J ends, which lost 7 bases and 2 bases, there was a span of 17 bases. Germline V gene lookup returns CDR1 MDHEN and CDR2 SYDVKM. The CDR3 is 15 residues long. Here the CDR3 reads CASTRSGFDNYGYTF. CDR3 bases: TGTGCCAGCACTCGGTCAGGTTTCGACAACTATGGCTACACCTTC.

The chain is built from TRBV5-4 and TRBJ2-5; no firm D call. This CDR3 is built from 11 residues. Germline CDR1 and CDR2: SGHNT and YYREEE (reference sequence). V was cut by 0 bases and J by 5 bases, with 2 bases left in between. The CDR3 reads CASSLDETQYF. The CDR3 DNA follows: TGTGCCAGCAGCTTGGACGAGACCCAGTACTTC.

The chain employs TRBV7-2 and TRBJ2-1, with D perhaps being TRBD1 or TRBD2 (5 bases each). The V end lost 5 bases, the J end lost 9 bases, and 14 bases lay between the germline ends. From germline, CDR1 is SGHTA and CDR2 FQGNSA. The CDR3 has 13 amino acids. The DNA of the CDR3 is TGTGCCAGCAGCCCCGGGACCATCGGTGAGCAGTTCTTC. It specifies CASSPGTIGEQFF.

This clone showed up just a few times. The chain carries TRBV4-2 and TRBJ1-4, with no clear D. This CDR3 is 12 amino acids long. The V end lost 0 bases, the J end lost 7 bases, and 3 bases lay between the germline ends. Germline CDR1 and CDR2: LGHNA and YNFKEQ. The CDR3 DNA sequence: TGTGCCAGCAGCCAAGATAGTGAAAAACTGTTTTTT. Residues: CASSQDSEKLFF.

This clone was seen a few times. The genes are TRBV11-3 and TRBJ2-3, with unresolved D. The germline V and J ends were trimmed by 5 bases and 11 bases, with 14 bases remaining between them. The CDR3 consists of 12 residues. Germline V gene sequence: CDR1 SGHNT, CDR2 YENEEA. The CDR3 sequence: CASSPDGLQQYF. CDR3 DNA sequence: TGTGCCAGCAGCCCCGATGGCTTACAGCAGTATTTT.

This chain joins TRBV3-1 (or the pseudogene TRBV3-2) and TRBJ2-1, with 11 nucleotides matching TRBD2. The CDR3 totals 17 residues. CDR1 LGHDT and CDR2 YNNKEL come from the germline V gene (reference sequence). V shed 4 bases, J shed 4 bases, and the junction held 9 bases outside the gene matches. For the CDR3, the DNA is TGTGCCAGCAGCCGGCACCTAGCGGGAGGTCAGTACAATGAGCAGTTCTTC. Encoded protein: CASSRHLAGGQYNEQFF.

The chain is built from TRBV28 and TRBJ1-6, with TRBD1 matching over 9 bases. CDR1 MDHEN and CDR2 SYDVKM come from the germline V gene. V lost 4 bases to trimming and J lost 9 bases; unmatched junction nucleotides: 7. The CDR3 consists of 15 residues. CDR3 sequence reads: CASSSPGQGGSPLHF. As DNA, the CDR3 is TGTGCCAGCAGTTCACCGGGACAGGGAGGTTCACCCCTCCACTTT. The full variable domain, completed using reference TRBV28 and TRBJ1-6, is DVKVTQSSRYLVKRTGEKVFLECVQDMDHENMFWYRQDPGLGLRLIYFSYDVKMKEKGDIPEGYSVSREKKERFSLILESASTNQTSMYLCASSSPGQGGSPLHFGNGTRLTVT.

There are a few counts of this clone. The rearrangement joins TRBV2 to TRBJ2-1; 7 bases are a match to TRBD2. The CDR3 has 15 amino acids. The J segment lost 4 bases and the V segment lost 5 bases, leaving 8 bases of the junction unmatched. CDR1 is SNHLY and CDR2 is FYNNEI in the germline V gene. DNA for the CDR3: TGTGCCAGCAGTTCTAGACTAGCAGCATACAATGAGCAGTTCTTC. Protein product: CASSSRLAAYNEQFF.

The chain links TRBV4-3 to TRBJ2-7; possible D gene TRBD2, 6 bases. The CDR3 covers 13 residues. Germline CDR1 is LGHNA and CDR2 is YSLEER. The germline V and J ends were trimmed by 1 base and 5 bases, with 9 bases remaining between them. CDR3 coding DNA: TGCGCCAGCAGCCAAGGATTAGCGGACGAGCAGTACTTC. The encoded protein is CASSQGLADEQYF.

CDR3 DNA: TGTGCCAGCAGCACCCCAGGCACAGATACGCAGTATTTT. Amino acid sequence: CASSTPGTDTQYF. The V call is TRBV5-4, the J call TRBJ2-3; D remains ambiguous. The CDR3 runs 13 residues. Germline V CDR1 and CDR2: SGHNT, YYREEE (reference sequence). Trimming removed 4 bases from V and 1 base from J, with 7 bases in between.

The chain has TRBV19 and TRBJ1-2; D possibly corresponds to TRBD1 (5 bases). Trimming removed 3 bases at V and 7 bases at J, with 12 bases between. This CDR3 comprises 13 residues. Germline values: CDR1 LNHDA, CDR2 SQIVND (reference sequence). CDR3 nucleotide sequence: TGTGCCAGTAGTATGGCGGGGACTAGTGGCTACACCTTC. It yields the protein CASSMAGTSGYTF. The entire variable domain, with the rest obtained from reference TRBV19 and TRBJ1-2, is as follows: DGGITQSPKYLFRKEGQNVTLSCEQNLNHDAMYWYRQDPGQGLRLIYYSQIVNDFQKGDIAEGYSVSREKKESFPLTVTSAQKNPTAFYLCASSMAGTSGYTFGSGTRLTVV.

CDR3 protein: CATGGPGGGYTF. In DNA, the CDR3 is TGTGCCACGGGAGGACCGGGAGGAGGCTACACCTTC. This chain links TRBV11-1 with TRBJ1-2; D is uncertain. This CDR3 has 12 residues. V lost 10 bases and J lost 8, with 17 bases in between. CDR1 is SGHAT and CDR2 is FQDESV in the germline V gene (reference sequence).

The chain links TRBV6-4 to TRBJ2-2; D is perhaps TRBD2 (5 bases). The germline V gene encodes CDR1 MRHNA and CDR2 SNTAGT. This CDR3 is 17 amino acids long. V gave up 9 bases and J gave up 0 bases, with 20 bases separating them. The CDR3 is CAREGLFKNANTGELFF. In nucleotides, the CDR3 is TGTGCCAGGGAAGGACTTTTTAAAAACGCGAACACCGGGGAGCTGTTTTTT.

The V call is TRBV5-1, the J call TRBJ2-5, with 10 bases aligning to TRBD1. The V and J ends lost 4 bases and 5 bases, in that order; junction bases with no gene match: 8. Germline-derived CDR1 and CDR2 are SGHRS and YFSETQ. This CDR3 is 15 amino acids long. CDR3 coding DNA: TGCGCCAGCAGCCAAGGGGGACAGGGGTCGGAGACCCAGTACTTC. It codes for CASSQGGQGSETQYF.

CDR3 region: CASSLAGADADTQYF. In DNA, the CDR3 is TGCGCCAGCAGCTTGGCAGGGGCGGATGCAGATACGCAGTATTTT. The gene calls are TRBV5-1 and TRBJ2-3; D perhaps matches TRBD1 (6 bases). The CDR3 contains 15 residues. Germline-derived CDR1 and CDR2 are SGHRS and YFSETQ. Trimming removed 0 bases at V and 4 bases at J, with 12 bases between.

V gene TRBV18 combines with J gene TRBJ2-7; TRBD2 agrees at 9 bases. The junction had 4 bases not matched to a gene; V was cut back by 0 bases and J by 4 bases. Germline CDR1 KGHSH, CDR2 LQKENI. This CDR3 is built from 15 residues. The CDR3: CASSPPASGAYEQYF. CDR3 nucleotide sequence: TGTGCCAGCTCACCACCGGCTAGCGGGGCATACGAGCAGTACTTC.

The V gene is TRBV5-8, the J gene TRBJ1-6; D is undetermined. V lost 9 bases, J lost 0 bases, and 13 bases lay in between. The CDR3 totals 15 residues. Germline V lookup: CDR1 SGHTS, CDR2 YDEGEE. Written as DNA, the CDR3 is TGTGCCATCTCCGGCCGGAGCTCCTATAATTCACCCCTCCACTTT. It encodes CAISGRSSYNSPLHF.